These T cell receptor beta chains were read from a single sample in a study of cytomegalovirus exposure and HLA in healthy donors. Profiling relied on immunoSEQ multiplex PCR, and the TCRdb table lists in-frame clones only, not all of them. Found here are under 150,000 clones, approximately 79% of them singletons; the top ten hold approximately 1%. The sequencing input was PBMCs. These receptor sequences come from a man aged 18 to 30 in good health and CMV-seronegative. Both conserved end residues are part of each CDR3. The D gene is left open where the match is weak. Clone size is given for some rows only: seen once, a few or many times, or a class if the clone is expanded.

d_call	clone_size	v_call	j_call	cdr3_aa	cdr3_nt
.	.	TRBV7-2	TRBJ1-1	CASSFTRAEAFF	TGTGCCAGCAGCTTCACTAGGGCTGAAGCTTTCTTT
.	.	TRBV27	TRBJ1-2	CASSSGTRGYTF	TGTGCCAGCAGTTCGGGAACGCGAGGCTACACCTTC
.	.	TRBV6-1	TRBJ2-7	CASSEYGGPYEQYF	TGTGCCAGCAGTGAATACGGGGGTCCCTACGAGCAGTACTTC
.	.	TRBV6-5	TRBJ1-2	CASPPVDKAYGYTF	TGTGCCAGCCCTCCTGTCGACAAGGCGTATGGCTACACCTTC
TRBD1	.	TRBV7-6	TRBJ2-2	CASSPGQGATGELFF	TGTGCCAGCAGCCCCGGACAGGGGGCTACCGGGGAGCTGTTTTTT
.	few	TRBV13	TRBJ2-7	CASSLDWGGQSSYEQYF	TGTGCCAGCAGCTTAGATTGGGGCGGACAGAGCTCCTACGAGCAGTACTTC
.	few	TRBV19	TRBJ1-5	CASSALAGFSNQPQHF	TGTGCCAGTAGTGCCTTGGCCGGGTTCAGCAATCAGCCCCAGCATTTT
.	.	TRBV6-6	TRBJ1-1	CASSATGGTEAFF	TGTGCCAGCAGTGCGACAGGCGGGACTGAAGCTTTCTTT
.	.	TRBV4-1	TRBJ1-5	CASSQTGPSGSQPQHF	TGCGCCAGCAGCCAAACCGGTCCATCGGGAAGTCAGCCCCAGCATTTT
.	.	TRBV13	TRBJ1-1	CASSLAGGGARAFF	TGTGCCAGCAGCTTAGCCGGTGGGGGGGCGCGAGCTTTCTTT
.	.	TRBV2	TRBJ2-6	CASNRGRGSGANVLTF	TGTGCCAGCAATAGGGGCAGAGGATCTGGGGCCAACGTCCTGACTTTC
TRBD1	.	TRBV5-1	TRBJ2-1	CASSLSVGTGGGEQFF	TGCGCCAGCAGCTTATCTGTCGGGACAGGGGGCGGTGAGCAGTTCTTC
.	.	TRBV6-5	TRBJ1-1	CASTGGGPRGTEAFF	TGTGCCAGCACCGGGGGGGGTCCACGGGGCACTGAAGCTTTCTTT
.	.	TRBV4-2	TRBJ1-3	CASSSRLSSGNTIYF	TGTGCCAGCAGCTCCCGACTGAGCTCTGGAAACACCATATATTTT
TRBD2	.	TRBV15	TRBJ2-3	CATSRGAGGRTDTQYF	TGTGCCACCAGCAGAGGAGCGGGGGGCCGCACAGATACGCAGTATTTT
TRBD1	.	TRBV29-1	TRBJ1-2	CSGRDSSNYGYTF	TGCAGCGGGAGGGACAGCTCTAACTATGGCTACACCTTC
TRBD1	.	TRBV7-3	TRBJ1-1	CASSPSGGLTEAFF	TGTGCCAGCAGCCCGTCAGGGGGTCTCACTGAAGCTTTCTTT
TRBD1	.	TRBV5-4	TRBJ1-1	CASSSGDRVEIEAFF	TGTGCCAGCAGCTCGGGGGACAGGGTAGAAATTGAAGCTTTCTTT